Listed here are 18 T cell receptor beta chains from one sample, sequenced in a study of T cells after yellow fever vaccination. Via MiXCR, TCRdb re-called the 5' RACE reads, giving one row per CDR3 protein. Among a few hundred thousand distinct CDR3 sequences listed, roughly 4.3% were seen once. Sequenced material: PBMCs, taken 5 days after the yellow fever booster vaccination. Source of these receptors: a young man who received the YFV17D yellow fever vaccine.

This clonotype showed up just a few times. This sequence joins TRBV5-1 and TRBJ1-6; TRBD1 is a possible D gene (5 bases). Looked up from germline, CDR1 is SGHRS and CDR2 is YFSETQ. The CDR3 spans 14 residues. The V end was cut by 0 bases, the J end by 7 bases, with 8 bases between. The CDR3: CASSLEGLNSPLHF. The CDR3 region has the DNA TGCGCCAGCAGCTTGGAGGGGCTGAATTCACCCCTCCACTTT.

This clonotype was counted only a few times. The chain couples TRBV9 to TRBJ1-5; D possibly corresponds to TRBD1 (5 bases). CDR3 length equals 15 residues. Germline V gene data show CDR1 as SGDLS and CDR2 as YYNGEE. V was pared by 0 bases and J by 6 bases, with 13 bases between. The chain's CDR3 is CASSVAGGEGQPQHF. The CDR3, as DNA: TGTGCCAGCAGCGTAGCTGGAGGGGAGGGTCAGCCCCAGCATTTT. The whole variable domain, filled in from reference TRBV9 and TRBJ1-5, reads DSGVTQTPKHLITATGQRVTLRCSPRSGDLSVYWYQQSLDQGLQFLIQYYNGEERAKGNILERFSAQQFPDLHSELNLSSLELGDSALYFCASSVAGGEGQPQHFGDGTRLSIL.

V usage is TRBV5-1 and J usage is TRBJ2-5; no clear D gene. The germline V gene has CDR1 SGHRS and CDR2 YFSETQ. The V and J ends lost 1 base and 1 base respectively, with 8 bases between them. The CDR3 extends over 14 amino acids. The CDR3 nucleotides read TGCGCCAGCAGCTTGATGGACCCCCAAGAGACCCAGTACTTC. It specifies CASSLMDPQETQYF.

This chain connects TRBV7-9 to TRBJ2-3; D gene uncertain. Trimming removed 5 bases from V and 0 bases from J, with 12 bases in between. Germline assignment: CDR1 SEHNR and CDR2 FQNEAQ (reference sequence). This CDR3 has 15 residues. CDR3 in amino acids: CASSRHGPSTDTQYF. CDR3 nucleotide sequence: TGTGCCAGCAGCCGACACGGACCTAGCACAGATACGCAGTATTTT.

This clonotype was detected a few times. The chain joins TRBV12-3 or TRBV12-4 to TRBJ1-2; possibly TRBD1 for D (6 bases). V was trimmed by 6 bases and J by 7 bases, leaving 18 bases between them. The CDR3 extends over 14 amino acids. The CDR3 reads CASSTQGQVSGYTF. The CDR3 DNA reads TGTGCCAGCAGCACACAGGGACAAGTCTCTGGCTACACCTTC.

The rearrangement joins TRBV20-1 to TRBJ2-7; a possible D gene is TRBD2 (6 bases). This CDR3 is built from 14 residues. The germline V and J ends were trimmed by 3 bases and 0 bases, with 12 bases remaining between them. CDR1 and CDR2 (germline): DFQATT, SNEGSKA (reference sequence). In nucleotides, the CDR3 is TGCAGTGCTAGGGAGGGCGCTAACTCCTACGAGCAGTACTTC. It encodes CSAREGANSYEQYF.

In its sample, this clonotype was seen many times. The chain recombines TRBV6-5 with TRBJ1-3, with TRBD1 identical over 11 bases. Germline CDR1 and CDR2: MNHEY and SVGAGI. This CDR3 has 17 residues. V trimming: 0 bases; J trimming: 0 bases; junction bases outside the gene matches: 1. CDR3 sequence reads: CASSYSGQGASGNTIYF. The CDR3 DNA follows: TGTGCCAGCAGTTACTCCGGACAGGGGGCCTCTGGAAACACCATATATTTT.

This clonotype came up a few times. The chain couples TRBV5-5 to TRBJ2-1; D not resolved. The V and J ends lost 4 bases and 9 bases respectively, with 20 bases between them. The CDR3 length is 15 residues. Germline V gene sequence: CDR1 SGHKS, CDR2 YYEKEE (reference sequence). The CDR3 DNA sequence: TGTGCCAGCAGCCTCCAGATGGTTACGGTCGGTGAGCAGTTCTTC. This sequence encodes CASSLQMVTVGEQFF.

V and J are TRBV5-1 and TRBJ2-1, with 10 nucleotides matching TRBD1. V was clipped by 7 bases and J by 3 bases; unmatched bases: 7. Germline V CDR1 and CDR2: SGHRS, YFSETQ. The CDR3 has 15 residues. The CDR3 DNA reads TGCGCCAGCTCCCGAGGGACAGGGGACTACAATGAGCAGTTCTTC. Translation: CASSRGTGDYNEQFF.

This clonotype appeared a few times. The J gene is TRBJ1-1, the V gene TRBV5-4; TRBD1 matches 8 bases. The CDR3 covers 16 residues. With V trimmed by 0 bases and J by 11 bases, 15 bases remained unmatched. Germline values: CDR1 SGHNT, CDR2 YYREEE (reference sequence). The CDR3: CASSLDPGQGIVNAFF. As DNA, the CDR3 is TGTGCCAGCAGCTTGGATCCAGGACAGGGAATCGTGAACGCTTTCTTT.

This clonotype was recorded many times. The CDR3 DNA follows: TGTGCCAGCAGCTTAGCGGAGAGCTCCTACAATGAGCAGTTCTTC. The encoded protein is CASSLAESSYNEQFF. The chain joins TRBV7-2 to TRBJ2-1, with unresolved D. With 0 bases removed from V and 0 bases from J, the gap between germline ends came to 6 bases. The CDR3 consists of 15 residues. Germline CDR1 is SGHTA and CDR2 is FQGNSA.

This clonotype was found many times. The chain links TRBV14 to TRBJ2-7; TRBD2 aligns across 11 bases. V trimming: 4 bases; J trimming: 4 bases; junction bases outside the gene matches: 12. The CDR3 runs to 17 residues. Germline V gene lookup returns CDR1 SGHDN and CDR2 FVKESK. Written as DNA, the CDR3 is TGTGCCAGCAGCCCCCTGGGAGCGGGACTAGCGGTTTACGAGCAGTACTTC. Residues: CASSPLGAGLAVYEQYF.

Ten or more counts support this clonotype. The genes are TRBV11-2 and TRBJ1-2, with a tentative D call TRBD1 (5 bases). V lost 1 base and J lost 5, with 17 bases in between. This CDR3 has 16 amino acids. From germline, CDR1 is SGHAT and CDR2 FQNNGV. This CDR3 reads CASSLGLGVGLYGYTF. The CDR3 DNA reads TGTGCCAGCAGCTTAGGGTTGGGGGTCGGATTATATGGCTACACCTTC.

This rearrangement joins TRBV9 to TRBJ2-5; 8 bases match TRBD2. Germline CDR1 SGDLS, CDR2 YYNGEE. The CDR3 extends over 14 amino acids. With 2 bases clipped from V and 4 bases from J, the junction kept 4 bases outside the gene matches. The CDR3 DNA reads TGTGCCAGCAGCGTCTCGGGGGGGTTAGAGACCCAGTACTTC. Residues: CASSVSGGLETQYF.

This chain connects TRBV20-1 to TRBJ1-4; TRBD1 is a possible D gene (5 bases). Between the trimmed V and J ends, which lost 6 bases and 7 bases, there was a span of 15 bases. The CDR3 covers 13 residues. Germline values: CDR1 DFQATT, CDR2 SNEGSKA (reference sequence). The CDR3 nucleotides are TGCAGTGCCGGTTCCCAGGGAGGTGAAAAACTGTTTTTT. Protein sequence: CSAGSQGGEKLFF.

This clonotype was found many times. This rearrangement joins TRBV5-6 to TRBJ2-7; D call uncertain. CDR3 size: 17 residues. Trimming removed 2 bases at V and 3 bases at J, with 21 bases between. Germline assignment: CDR1 SGHDT and CDR2 YYEEEE. CDR3 DNA: TGTGCCAGCAGCTTTTTTACGTTGACACCGATGGGCTACGAGCAGTACGTC. Its protein is CASSFFTLTPMGYEQYV.

This chain uses TRBV4-2 with TRBJ1-1, with D perhaps TRBD1 (5 bases). The CDR3 is 15 residues long. V was trimmed by 3 bases and J by 4 bases, leaving 15 bases between them. Per germline, CDR1 LGHNA and CDR2 YNFKEQ. Written as DNA, the CDR3 is TGTGCCAGCAGCCAGGATCGGGACGGGGCCACTGAAGCTTTCTTT. Its translation: CASSQDRDGATEAFF.

To note about this clonotype: A read error is possible here, since a much larger clone lies one base away. The V call is TRBV4-2, the J call TRBJ2-3, with TRBD2 as a possible D gene (6 bases). V lost 5 bases to trimming and J lost 10 bases, with 19 bases between them. This CDR3 has 14 residues. Per the germline V gene, CDR1 is LGHNA and CDR2 is YNFKEQ. The CDR3 protein is CASSTRWGVDAQYF. The CDR3 DNA sequence: TGTGCCAGCAGCACCCGCTGGGGGGTGGATGCGCAGTATTTT.